This TCR beta chain was observed in a study of cytomegalovirus exposure and HLA in healthy donors. V lost 4 bases to trimming and J lost 7 bases; unmatched junction nucleotides: 2. The V gene's germline CDR1 is MNHEY and CDR2 SVGAGI. The CDR3 is 12 residues long. General study results and limits: The study had only CMV serostatus as immune exposure information.

All the people who gave samples were healthy bone marrow donors. Nominally healthy donors provided the samples, though records likely missed some immune exposures. As regards this clone: Its antigen remains unidentified.

PCR amplification relied on 60 Vbeta primers (plus 13 Jbeta primers). Libraries were prepared by immunoSEQ multiplex PCR; TCRdb keeps only in-frame clonotypes and omits some of them. The repertoire consists of around 85,000 clones, with 65% to 75% occurring once and the leading ten covering 4% to 4.5%. The sequencing sample was made of PBMCs. V and J are TRBV6-5 and TRBJ2-3; TRBD2 agrees at 7 bases. The source of this sequence is a man aged 55-75 years in good health and CMV-seronegative. The CDR3 nucleotides are TGTGCCAGCAGTTTCGGGGGGAATACGCAGTATTTT. Its protein product is CASSFGGNTQYF.